This record looks at one T cell receptor beta chain sequence and its context. The antigen is unknown. The data are from a study of T-cell reconstitution after alpha-beta-depleted transplantation in children. As it was prepared, the TCRbeta library received unique molecular identifiers. TCRdb reanalysed the PCR reads using MiXCR and keeps one entry per CDR3 protein. The table includes 530,000 or so distinct CDR3 sequences, 25% to 30% detected once. The study, taken as a whole, reports: It was newly produced T cells that mostly accounted for T-cell counts and diversity one year after transplant.

The sequence came from a boy younger than two with Wiskott-Aldrich syndrome, due to receive a stem cell transplant. This sample comprised PBMCs, obtained before TCRalphabeta/CD19-depleted stem cell transplant.

The CDR3 DNA is TGTGCCAGCTTCGGGGGAGCGACCTACGAGCAGTACTTC. Its translation: CASFGGATYEQYF. This sequence joins TRBV18 and TRBJ2-7; maybe TRBD2 (6 bases). Trimming left V 7 bases short and J 2 bases short, with 12 bases between. Germline lookup yields CDR1 KGHSH and CDR2 LQKENI. The length of the CDR3 is 13 residues.